Following are 21 T cell receptor beta chains from one sample sequenced in a study of radiation and T cells in renal cell carcinoma. Data came from immunoSEQ multiplex PCR; TCRdb stores just in-frame clones and leaves some out. Of some 130,000 clones listed, over 75% are singletons. The time point: blood 2 weeks post-SBRT. The sample's treatment: 15 Gy SBRT to primary tumor, nephrectomy 4 weeks later. Source: blood, taken from a patient whose treatment included radiotherapy and nephrectomy. The receptors come from a woman aged 60-75 years with renal cell carcinoma.

The chain uses TRBV6-1 and TRBJ2-2; either TRBD1 or TRBD2 may supply D (6 bases each). Trimming took 8 bases from V and 7 from J, leaving 14 bases between them. CDR1 and CDR2 (germline): MNHNS, SASEGT. This CDR3 spans 13 amino acids. DNA of the CDR3: TGTGCCAGCCTTAGGGGGGTCGGCGGGGAGCTGTTTTTT. Translation: CASLRGVGGELFF.

This chain joins TRBV6-1 and TRBJ1-4; a weak D match, TRBD1 (5 bases). Trimming removed 6 bases from V and 1 base from J, with 12 bases in between. Germline V gene data show CDR1 as MNHNS and CDR2 as SASEGT. The CDR3 runs 15 residues. The CDR3 spells CASSRDRRTNEKLFF. In DNA, the CDR3 is TGTGCCAGCAGCCGGGACCGGAGAACTAATGAAAAACTGTTTTTT.

The chain couples TRBV28 to TRBJ1-2; 7 nucleotides align to TRBD1. Germline CDR1 MDHEN, CDR2 SYDVKM. Unmatched junction bases numbered 4, after V lost 6 bases and J lost 0 bases. This CDR3 is 14 amino acids long. The CDR3: CASRGGQSNYGYTF. The CDR3 DNA reads as TGTGCCAGCAGGGGGGGACAGTCTAACTATGGCTACACCTTC.

This chain uses TRBV29-1 with TRBJ1-3; no firm D call. V was clipped by 4 bases and J by 4 bases, with 8 bases between them. The CDR3 has 12 amino acids. Looked up from germline, CDR1 is SQVTM and CDR2 is ANQGSEA. The CDR3 nucleotides are TGCAGCGTTGCAAGCAGGGGAAACACCATATATTTT. Translation gives CSVASRGNTIYF.

The V and J genes are TRBV28 and TRBJ1-1, with unresolved D. The germline V and J ends were trimmed by 5 bases and 1 base, with 14 bases remaining between them. Germline V lookup: CDR1 MDHEN, CDR2 SYDVKM. The CDR3 runs 15 residues. CDR3 sequence (DNA): TGTGCCAGCAGTGCCCTTGGGGTTACGAACACTGAAGCTTTCTTT. It specifies CASSALGVTNTEAFF.

J is TRBJ1-3 and V is TRBV10-3; D uncertain. Per germline, CDR1 ENHRY and CDR2 SYGVKD. This CDR3 has 15 amino acids. V was clipped by 4 bases and J by 0 bases, with 10 bases between them. The CDR3 nucleotides are TGTGCCATCAGTGGAGAGGTCTTCTCTGGAAACACCATATATTTT. This codes for CAISGEVFSGNTIYF.

This chain uses TRBV21-1 with TRBJ1-2. TRBV21-1 is flagged as a pseudogene. There are 15 residues in the CDR3. The CDR3 sequence: CASSSRGGGPYGYTF. The CDR3 DNA sequence: TGTGCCAGCAGCTCTCGAGGGGGGGGCCCCTATGGCTACACCTTC.

The chain carries TRBV19 and TRBJ1-1; TRBD1 might be the D (5 bases). The CDR3 loop spans 18 amino acids. V was shortened by 1 base and J by 1 base, with 19 bases between the two germline ends. The germline gives CDR1 LNHDA, CDR2 SQIVND (reference sequence). This chain's CDR3 is CASSIVQGVLGSNTEAFF. The CDR3 nucleotides are TGTGCCAGTAGTATAGTCCAGGGTGTGTTGGGCTCGAACACTGAAGCTTTCTTT. The variable domain in full, completed from reference TRBV19 and TRBJ1-1, reads DGGITQSPKYLFRKEGQNVTLSCEQNLNHDAMYWYRQDPGQGLRLIYYSQIVNDFQKGDIAEGYSVSREKKESFPLTVTSAQKNPTAFYLCASSIVQGVLGSNTEAFFGQGTRLTVV.

V and J are TRBV28 and TRBJ2-5; perhaps TRBD1 as D (6 bases). Trimming left V 6 bases short and J 5 bases short, with 13 bases between. CDR1 is MDHEN and CDR2 is SYDVKM in the germline V gene. The CDR3 length is 13 residues. CDR3 protein: CASSPDSWETQYF. CDR3 DNA: TGTGCCAGCAGCCCGGACAGCTGGGAGACCCAGTACTTC. Looking up the rest from reference TRBV28 and TRBJ2-5 gives the full variable domain: DVKVTQSSRYLVKRTGEKVFLECVQDMDHENMFWYRQDPGLGLRLIYFSYDVKMKEKGDIPEGYSVSREKKERFSLILESASTNQTSMYLCASSPDSWETQYFGPGTRLLVL.

The rearrangement joins TRBV4-2 to TRBJ2-5; 16 bases agree with TRBD2. Germline V gene sequence: CDR1 LGHNA, CDR2 YNFKEQ. V shed 0 bases, J shed 3 bases, and the junction held 4 bases outside the gene matches. The CDR3 spans 18 residues. Here the CDR3 reads CASSQEPGLAGGEETQYF. CDR3 coding DNA: TGTGCCAGCAGCCAAGAACCGGGACTAGCGGGAGGGGAAGAGACCCAGTACTTC.

The genes are TRBV30 and TRBJ1-3; D uncertain. This CDR3 is 13 amino acids long. CDR1 GTSNPN and CDR2 SVGIG come from the germline V gene (reference sequence). Trimming removed 0 bases at V and 9 bases at J, with 12 bases between. Written as DNA, the CDR3 is TGTGCCTGGAGTGTACCGGGGTTGGGCACCATATATTTT. Translating gives CAWSVPGLGTIYF.

This clone turned up a few times. This chain joins TRBV6-1 and TRBJ2-1; no reliable D call. Germline V CDR1 and CDR2: MNHNS, SASEGT. Trimming stripped 2 bases from V and 0 bases from J, with 11 bases between. The CDR3 runs to 16 residues. The CDR3 here is CASSESRPGSYNEQFF. CDR3 bases: TGTGCCAGCAGTGAATCCAGACCCGGCTCCTACAATGAGCAGTTCTTC.

The chain links TRBV28 to TRBJ1-1; a weak D match, TRBD1 (5 bases). Deletions cut 5 bases from V and 8 bases from J, with 15 bases between. Germline loops: CDR1 MDHEN, CDR2 SYDVKM. CDR3 length equals 13 residues. Here the CDR3 DNA reads TGTGCCAGCAGTCTCAATTGGGGCAAGGAAGCTTTCTTT. Residues: CASSLNWGKEAFF.

The genes are TRBV2 and TRBJ1-1, with no clear D. The CDR3 consists of 16 residues. Germline V gene data show CDR1 as SNHLY and CDR2 as FYNNEI. The V gene lost 3 bases and the J gene lost 0 bases, with 14 bases spanning the gap. The CDR3 is CASSDMVQVLNTEAFF. In DNA form, the CDR3 reads TGTGCCAGCAGTGACATGGTCCAGGTCCTGAACACTGAAGCTTTCTTT.

The genes are TRBV19 and TRBJ1-1; TRBD1 aligns across 9 bases. CDR3 length equals 14 residues. Trimming removed 4 bases from V and 3 bases from J; junction bases left unmatched: 3. The germline gives CDR1 LNHDA, CDR2 SQIVND (reference sequence). The CDR3 region has the DNA TGTGCCAGTAGTAAGACAGGGGGTCACACTGAAGCTTTCTTT. This gives the protein CASSKTGGHTEAFF.

J is TRBJ2-1 and V is TRBV11-3, with 9 nucleotides matching TRBD1. Germline V CDR1 and CDR2: SGHNT, YENEEA. J lost 9 bases, V lost 0 bases, and 3 bases had no gene match. There are 14 residues in the CDR3. The CDR3 here is CASSLEQGASEQFF. CDR3 sequence (DNA): TGTGCCAGCAGCTTAGAACAGGGGGCGAGTGAGCAGTTCTTC. Full variable domain (remainder filled in from reference TRBV11-3 and TRBJ2-1): EAGVVQSPRYKIIEKKQPVAFWCNPISGHNTLYWYLQNLGQGPELLIRYENEEAVDDSQLPKDRFSAERLKGVDSTLKIQPAELGDSAVYLCASSLEQGASEQFFGPGTRLTVL.

The chain is built from TRBV11-1 and TRBJ2-1, with TRBD2 identical over 7 bases. This CDR3 is 16 amino acids long. Germline CDR1 reads SGHAT; CDR2 reads FQDESV (reference sequence). V dropped 4 bases and J dropped 7; count of bases not matched to a gene: 13. The CDR3 nucleotides read TGTGCCAGCAGCTCCCCTGATCGGGAGGTATGGAATGAGCAGTTCTTC. This codes for CASSSPDREVWNEQFF.

V usage is TRBV10-3 and J usage is TRBJ1-3; 10 bases align to TRBD1. This CDR3 is 17 amino acids long. With V trimmed by 0 bases and J by 4 bases, 6 bases remained unmatched. Germline loops: CDR1 ENHRY, CDR2 SYGVKD. This CDR3 is CAISESRTGGGGNTIYF. The CDR3 DNA sequence: TGTGCCATCAGTGAGTCCCGGACAGGGGGAGGCGGAAACACCATATATTTT.

V and J are TRBV4-1 and TRBJ2-1; D assignment may be TRBD1 or TRBD2 (5 bases each). Deletions cut 1 base from V and 3 bases from J, with 10 bases between. Germline loops: CDR1 MGHRA, CDR2 YSYEKL. This CDR3 has 15 residues. The CDR3 DNA is TGCGCCAGCAGCCAAGTTTCGAGGGGCTACAATGAGCAGTTCTTC. This gives the protein CASSQVSRGYNEQFF.

V usage is TRBV9 and J usage is TRBJ2-3, with 9 bases identical to TRBD2. Germline V CDR1 and CDR2: SGDLS, YYNGEE. This CDR3 is 16 amino acids long. Trimming took 3 bases from V and 1 from J; bases not matched to a gene: 6. In nucleotides, the CDR3 is TGTGCCAGCAGCGAAATAGCGGGGGTTGGCACAGATACGCAGTATTTT. Its translation is CASSEIAGVGTDTQYF.

This clone has only a few counts. The chain is built from TRBV27 and TRBJ2-7; 8 positions agree with TRBD1. The CDR3 sequence is 15 residues long. Looked up from germline, CDR1 is MNHEY and CDR2 is SMNVEV (reference sequence). V shed 0 bases and J 3 bases; nucleotides not matched to a gene: 4. Here the CDR3 reads CASSLSAGGIYEQYF. Here the CDR3 DNA reads TGTGCCAGCAGTTTATCGGCAGGGGGCATCTACGAGCAGTACTTC.